This TCR beta chain was profiled in a study of T cell clonotyping in hematopoietic cell transplantation. Study findings and constraints: Recipient TCR diversity dropped after transplant; expanded clonotypes rose from day 30 to 180.

Method: immunoSEQ multiplex PCR; TCRdb's copy keeps in-frame clones and lacks some. Here the sample spans approximately 25,000 clones, approximately 96% being singletons. The CDR3 totals 15 residues. V lost 5 bases to trimming and J lost 5 bases; unmatched junction nucleotides: 9. Germline CDR1 and CDR2: SGHTA and FQGNSA. A word on this clone: Its specificity is unknown.

This sequence joins TRBV7-2 and TRBJ1-2; 9 nucleotides align to TRBD1. Sequencing used peripheral blood mononuclear cells. This sequence was found in a man in his fifties in good health. Some clones in this sample may be carry-over from other donors' samples. The chain's CDR3 is CASSLGQGMEYGYTF. The CDR3 DNA reads as TGTGCCAGCAGCCTTGGACAGGGGATGGAGTATGGCTACACCTTC.